A single sample is the source of the 11 T cell receptor beta chains below, sequenced in a study of regulatory T cells in long-lasting Graves disease. Time point noted: persistent/refractory GD, antithyroid drugs over 5 years with positive TRAb. PBMCs were the source of the RNA used for TCR sequencing. Combining iRepertoire HTBI primers with Arm-PCR of CDR3 regions, the authors built TCR beta libraries. TCRdb re-analysed the multiplex PCR reads in MiXCR, keeping a single row per CDR3 protein. The sample carries some 300,000 distinct CDR3 sequences, around 23% recorded once. The sample was peripheral blood mononuclear cells (PBMCs), taken when the disease was refractory, from a patient treated with antithyroid drugs. These receptors were taken from a female donor with Graves disease.

V and J are TRBV28 and TRBJ2-5, with D possibly being TRBD2 (5 bases). Trimming stripped 10 bases from V and 7 bases from J, with 13 bases between. The CDR3 is 11 residues long. Germline loops: CDR1 MDHEN, CDR2 SYDVKM. CDR3 region: CATRTAGTQYF. CDR3 nucleotides: TGTGCCACCCGGACGGCGGGGACCCAGTACTTC.

There are many counts of this clonotype. The chain recombines TRBV7-2 with TRBJ2-7; 7 bases are shared with TRBD1. Unmatched junction bases numbered 2, after V lost 5 bases and J lost 1 base. Germline V gene data show CDR1 as SGHTA and CDR2 as FQGNSA. CDR3 length equals 13 residues. Here the CDR3 DNA reads TGTGCCAGCAGCGAGGACAGGTCCTACGAGCAGTACTTC. It encodes CASSEDRSYEQYF.

This clonotype was observed many times. The chain employs TRBV29-1 and TRBJ1-1, with TRBD1 identical over 11 bases. V lost 8 bases and J lost 5; bases outside the gene matches: 4. Germline CDR1 is SQVTM and CDR2 is ANQGSEA. This CDR3 comprises 12 residues. The CDR3 loop is CSTGQGETEAFF. The CDR3 coding sequence is TGCAGCACGGGACAGGGGGAGACTGAAGCTTTCTTT.

This clonotype was seen a handful of times. The chain is built from TRBV6-2 or TRBV6-3 and TRBJ1-1, with a tentative D call TRBD1 (5 bases). Germline V gives CDR1 MNHEY, CDR2 SVGEGT. This CDR3 contains 14 residues. V was clipped by 2 bases and J by 4 bases, with 11 bases between them. In DNA form, the CDR3 reads TGTGCCAGCAGTTACGGGGGACCCGCCACTGAAGCTTTCTTT. It encodes CASSYGGPATEAFF.

This rearrangement joins TRBV19 to TRBJ1-1; no firm D call. Germline V gives CDR1 LNHDA, CDR2 SQIVND (reference sequence). Trimming took 2 bases from V and 0 from J, leaving 10 bases between them. The CDR3 consists of 15 residues. Here the CDR3 DNA reads TGTGCCAGTAGTATACCGGGCAGCATGAACACTGAAGCTTTCTTT. Translating it yields CASSIPGSMNTEAFF.

Many counts were recorded for this clonotype. In nucleotides, the CDR3 is TGTGCCAGCGGGACTTTCTACGAGCAGTACTTC. Its protein is CASGTFYEQYF. The chain is built from TRBV6-1 and TRBJ2-7; D perhaps matches TRBD2 (6 bases). Germline assignment: CDR1 MNHNS and CDR2 SASEGT. The V and J ends lost 8 bases and 3 bases respectively, with 8 bases between them. This CDR3 has 11 amino acids.

This chain joins TRBV28 and TRBJ2-3; TRBD2 matches 7 bases. With 2 bases clipped from V and 3 bases from J, the junction kept 5 bases outside the gene matches. Germline V lookup: CDR1 MDHEN, CDR2 SYDVKM. The CDR3 contains 15 residues. CDR3 sequence (DNA): TGTGCCAGCAGTTTAGCCGGACTAGGAACAGATACGCAGTATTTT. It is translated as CASSLAGLGTDTQYF.

This clonotype showed up just a few times. The gene calls are TRBV15 and TRBJ2-5; D possibly matches TRBD1 or TRBD2 (5 bases each). This CDR3 is 16 amino acids long. CDR1 LNHNV and CDR2 YYDKDF come from the germline V gene (reference sequence). V shed 3 bases and J shed 1 base, with 15 bases lying between them. CDR3 sequence: CATSSLFGGPQETQYF. The CDR3 DNA follows: TGTGCCACCAGCAGTCTGTTTGGGGGTCCCCAAGAGACCCAGTACTTC.

This chain connects TRBV12-3 or TRBV12-4 to TRBJ2-1, with 7 bases identical to TRBD2. CDR3 length: 16 amino acids. Trimming took 6 bases from V and 6 from J; bases not matched to a gene: 14. CDR3 sequence reads: CASSGRDYSGINEQFF. The CDR3 DNA is TGTGCCAGCAGCGGCAGGGACTACAGCGGGATCAATGAGCAGTTCTTC.

This clonotype has a count of ten or more. The chain employs TRBV13 and TRBJ2-7; 10 nucleotides line up with TRBD2. The CDR3 extends over 17 amino acids. The V gene's germline CDR1 is PRHDT and CDR2 FYEKMQ (reference sequence). Losses at the gene ends were 5 bases for V and 6 bases for J; bases not matched to a gene: 16. CDR3 sequence: CASSPIPSSGRRGEQYF. The CDR3 nucleotides read TGTGCCAGCAGCCCTATACCCTCTAGCGGGAGAAGAGGCGAGCAGTACTTC.

This clonotype has at least ten counts. The chain recombines TRBV5-5 with TRBJ1-1, with D unclear. The ends were cut back, 1 base at V and 4 bases at J, with 11 bases in the middle. CDR3 length: 14 residues. Germline values: CDR1 SGHKS, CDR2 YYEKEE (reference sequence). The chain's CDR3 is CASSLSPVSTEAFF. CDR3 coding DNA: TGTGCCAGCAGCTTGTCTCCGGTCAGCACTGAAGCTTTCTTT.